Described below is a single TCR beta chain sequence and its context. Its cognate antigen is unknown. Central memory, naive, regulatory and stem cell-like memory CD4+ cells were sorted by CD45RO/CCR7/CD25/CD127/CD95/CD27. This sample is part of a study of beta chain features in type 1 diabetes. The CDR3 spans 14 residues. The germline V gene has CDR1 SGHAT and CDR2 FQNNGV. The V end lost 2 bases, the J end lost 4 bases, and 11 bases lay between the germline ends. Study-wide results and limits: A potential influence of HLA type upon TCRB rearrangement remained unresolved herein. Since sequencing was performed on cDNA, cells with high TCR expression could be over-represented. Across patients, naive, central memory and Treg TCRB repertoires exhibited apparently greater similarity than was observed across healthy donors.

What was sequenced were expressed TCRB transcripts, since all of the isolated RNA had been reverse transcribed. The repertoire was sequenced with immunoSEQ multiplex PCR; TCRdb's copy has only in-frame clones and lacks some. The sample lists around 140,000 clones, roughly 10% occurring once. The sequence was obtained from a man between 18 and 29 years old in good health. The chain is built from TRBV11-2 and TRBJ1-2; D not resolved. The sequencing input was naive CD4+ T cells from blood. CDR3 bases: TGTGCCAGCAGCTTAAGTGGCACTACCTATGGCTACACCTTC. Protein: CASSLSGTTYGYTF.